This T cell receptor beta chain was captured in a study of blood T cell repertoires in COVID-19. Study in general: Sources were T cells, B-cell-depleted T cells, or PBMCs; the material itself was cDNA or gDNA.

Generated by immunoSEQ multiplex PCR, the TCRdb table keeps only in-frame clones and is missing some. This table holds over 450,000 clones, about 89% found once. The CDR3 length is 13 residues. Germline V gene sequence: CDR1 SGHRS, CDR2 YFSETQ. Deletions cut 0 bases from V and 6 bases from J, with 10 bases between. Enrolled during active infection, Seattle patients were then followed longitudinally. The chain recombines TRBV5-1 with TRBJ2-7, with TRBD2 as a possible D gene (5 bases). What was sequenced was peripheral blood. The receptor was derived from a woman between 45 and 60 years old with COVID-19, enrolled during active disease. CDR3 loop: CASSLGYGGEQYF. For the CDR3, the DNA is TGCGCCAGCAGCTTGGGGTACGGAGGCGAGCAGTACTTC.